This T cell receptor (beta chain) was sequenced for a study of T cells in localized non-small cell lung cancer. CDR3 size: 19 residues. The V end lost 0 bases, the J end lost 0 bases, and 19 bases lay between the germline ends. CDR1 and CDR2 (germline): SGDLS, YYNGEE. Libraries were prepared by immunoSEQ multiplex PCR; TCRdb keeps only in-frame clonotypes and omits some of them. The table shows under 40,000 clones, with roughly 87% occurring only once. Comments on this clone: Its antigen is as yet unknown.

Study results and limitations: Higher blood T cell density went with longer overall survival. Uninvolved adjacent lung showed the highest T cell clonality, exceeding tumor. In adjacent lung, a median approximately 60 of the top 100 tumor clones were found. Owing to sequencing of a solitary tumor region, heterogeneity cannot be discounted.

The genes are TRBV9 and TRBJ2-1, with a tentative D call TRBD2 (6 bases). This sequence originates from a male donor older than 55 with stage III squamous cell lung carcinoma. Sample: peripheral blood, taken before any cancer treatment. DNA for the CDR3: TGTGCCAGCAGCGTAGCTACGAGACTAGGAAGTAGCTCCTACAATGAGCAGTTCTTC. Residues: CASSVATRLGSSSYNEQFF.